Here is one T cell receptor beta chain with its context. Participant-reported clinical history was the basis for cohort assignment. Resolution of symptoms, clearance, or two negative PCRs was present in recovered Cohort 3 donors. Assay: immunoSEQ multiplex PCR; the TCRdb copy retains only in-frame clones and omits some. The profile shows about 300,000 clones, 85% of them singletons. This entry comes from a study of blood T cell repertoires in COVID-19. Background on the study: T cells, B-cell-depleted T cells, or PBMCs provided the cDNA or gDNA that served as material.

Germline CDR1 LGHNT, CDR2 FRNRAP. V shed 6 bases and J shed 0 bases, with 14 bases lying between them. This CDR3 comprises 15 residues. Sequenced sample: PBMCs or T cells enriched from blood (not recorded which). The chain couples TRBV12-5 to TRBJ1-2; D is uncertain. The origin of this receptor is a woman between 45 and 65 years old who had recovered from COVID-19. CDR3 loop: CASGPTRSSNYGYTF. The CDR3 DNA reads TGTGCTAGTGGCCCGACAAGGTCCTCTAACTATGGCTACACCTTC.